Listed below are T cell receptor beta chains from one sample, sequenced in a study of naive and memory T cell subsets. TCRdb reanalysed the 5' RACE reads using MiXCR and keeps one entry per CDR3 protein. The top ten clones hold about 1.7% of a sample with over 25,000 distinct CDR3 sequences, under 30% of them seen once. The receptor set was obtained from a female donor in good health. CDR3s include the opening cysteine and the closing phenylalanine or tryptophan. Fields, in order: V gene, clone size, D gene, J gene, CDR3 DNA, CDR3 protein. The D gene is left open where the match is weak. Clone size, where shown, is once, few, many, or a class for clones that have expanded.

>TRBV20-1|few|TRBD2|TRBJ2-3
TGCAGTACCTTAGCGGGCATCACAGATACGCAGTATTTT
CSTLAGITDTQYF
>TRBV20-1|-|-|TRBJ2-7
TGCAGTGCTAGCGTCATGGCTTTTGACGAGCAGTACTTC
CSASVMAFDEQYF
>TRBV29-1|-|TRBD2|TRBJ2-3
TGCAGCGTGACAGCGGGGGGTGCGACAGATAAGCAGTATTTT
CSVTAGGATDKQYF
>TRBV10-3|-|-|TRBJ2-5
TGTGCCATCAGTGCCCATCTCCAAGAGACCCAGTACTTC
CAISAHLQETQYF
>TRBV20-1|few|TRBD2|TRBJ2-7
TGCAGTGCTCGGACTAGCGTTGGCGAGCAGTACTTC
CSARTSVGEQYF
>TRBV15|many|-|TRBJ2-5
TGTGCCACCAGCAGAGATTTGGGAGAGACCCAGTACTTC
CATSRDLGETQYF
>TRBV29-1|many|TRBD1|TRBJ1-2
TGCAGCGTTGAGTCTCCGGACAGGGTCAATGGCTACACCTTC
CSVESPDRVNGYTF
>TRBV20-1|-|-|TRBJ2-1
TGCAGTGCGTGGGGAACCTACAATGAGCAGTTCTTC
CSAWGTYNEQFF
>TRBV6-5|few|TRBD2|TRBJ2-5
TGTGCCAGCAGTTACCAGGCGACTAGCGTTGGTCGGGAGACCCAGTACTTC
CASSYQATSVGRETQYF
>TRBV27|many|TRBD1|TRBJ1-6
TGTGCCAGCAGTATCCTCTCAGGGGGGAATTCACCCCTCCACTTT
CASSILSGGNSPLHF
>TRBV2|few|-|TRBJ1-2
TGTGCCAGCAGCAGAGAGGCCCCCAACTATGGCTACACCTTC
CASSREAPNYGYTF
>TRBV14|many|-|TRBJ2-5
TGTGCCAGCAGCCAAGAATTCTCAGGGGCAGAGACCCAGTACTTC
CASSQEFSGAETQYF
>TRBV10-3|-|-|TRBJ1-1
TGTGCCATCAGTGTTCAAGGGGGGGACACTGAAGCTTTCTTT
CAISVQGGDTEAFF
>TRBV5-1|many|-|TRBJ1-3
TGCGCCAGCAGCTTGGAGGCTGGGGGAACCTCTGGAAACACCATATATTTT
CASSLEAGGTSGNTIYF
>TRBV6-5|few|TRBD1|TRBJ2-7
TGTGCCAGCAGTTACTTGTACAGGGGACAAGGCGAGCAGTACTTC
CASSYLYRGQGEQYF
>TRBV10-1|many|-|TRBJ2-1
TGCGCCAGCAGTTCCGGAGGCCCGGGAAATGAGCAGTTCTTC
CASSSGGPGNEQFF
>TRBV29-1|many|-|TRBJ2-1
TGCAGCGCGACTCCGCACAATGAGCAGTTCTTC
CSATPHNEQFF
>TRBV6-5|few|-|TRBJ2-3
TGTGCCAGCAGTTACGTCCGTAGCACAGATACGCAGTATTTT
CASSYVRSTDTQYF
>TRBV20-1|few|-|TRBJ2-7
TGCAGTGCTAGGCCATTCGGACGGAGCTACGAGCAGTACTTC
CSARPFGRSYEQYF
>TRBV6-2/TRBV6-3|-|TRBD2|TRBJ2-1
TGTGCCAGCAGTTACGGGACTAGCGGGGGGAATGAGCAGTTCTTC
CASSYGTSGGNEQFF
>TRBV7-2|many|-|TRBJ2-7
TGTGCCAGCAGCTTAGTACAGGGTTTCTACGAGCAGTACTTC
CASSLVQGFYEQYF
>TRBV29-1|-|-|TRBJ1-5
TGCAGCGTTGAAGAAGTGGGACAGCCCCAGCATTTT
CSVEEVGQPQHF
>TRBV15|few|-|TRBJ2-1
TGTGCCACCAGCAGAGATCGAGGGAGTCAGTTCTTC
CATSRDRGSQFF
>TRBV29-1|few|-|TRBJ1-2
TGCAGCGTTGATCTTGGACTGGGAGCTAACTATGGCTACACCTTC
CSVDLGLGANYGYTF
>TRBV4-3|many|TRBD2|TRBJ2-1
TGCGCCAGCAGCCAAGAACCCTGGACTAGCGTCTCCTACAATGAGCAGTTCTTC
CASSQEPWTSVSYNEQFF
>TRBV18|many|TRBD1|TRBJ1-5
TGTGCCAGCTCACTGGACAGGAATCAGCCCCAGCATTTT
CASSLDRNQPQHF
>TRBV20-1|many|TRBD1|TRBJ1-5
TGCAGTGGAACTTCACAGGGGGCAGATCAGCCCCAGCATTTT
CSGTSQGADQPQHF
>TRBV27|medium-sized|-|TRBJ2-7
TGTGCCAGCATGACGCCCGGGGCGTACTCCTACGAGCAGTACTTC
CASMTPGAYSYEQYF
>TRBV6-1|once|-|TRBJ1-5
TGTGCCAGCCACGTGGAGGGGGGGTGGCAGCCCCAGCATTTT
CASHVEGGWQPQHF